This entry lists 22 T cell receptor beta chains sequenced from one sample in a study of T cell responses to AZD1222 COVID-19 vaccine. The data were produced by immunoSEQ multiplex PCR, yet TCRdb's version contains in-frame clones alone and is incomplete. The sample includes roughly 160,000 clones, just over 90% of them seen just once. Sequenced material: peripheral blood, taken 28 days after the second AZD1222 dose. These receptors all come from an adult who received the AZD1222 COVID-19 vaccine.

The gene calls are TRBV5-8 and TRBJ2-7, with unresolved D. V shed 1 base and J shed 7 bases, with 12 bases lying between them. The germline CDR1 and CDR2 sequences are SGHTS and YDEGEE. CDR3 size: 13 residues. The CDR3: CASSLLTKVEQYF. CDR3 nucleotides: TGTGCCAGCAGCTTGTTAACTAAAGTGGAGCAGTACTTC. Full variable domain (remainder filled in from reference TRBV5-8 and TRBJ2-7): EAGVTQSPTHLIKTRGQQATLRCSPISGHTSVYWYQQALGLGLQFLLWYDEGEERNRGNFPPRFSGRQFPNYSSELNVNALELEDSALYLCASSLLTKVEQYFGPGTRLTVT.

This rearrangement joins TRBV3-1 (or the pseudogene TRBV3-2) to TRBJ2-7, with 8 bases lining up with TRBD2. Germline V CDR1 and CDR2: LGHDT, YNNKEL (reference sequence). V shed 4 bases, J shed 3 bases, and the junction held 8 bases outside the gene matches. CDR3 length equals 15 residues. CDR3: CASSPSFTSGYEQYF. The CDR3 DNA reads as TGTGCCAGCAGCCCCTCCTTCACTAGCGGCTACGAGCAGTACTTC.

This rearrangement joins TRBV10-2 to TRBJ2-7; no firm D call. The CDR3 is made up of 20 amino acids. The germline V gene has CDR1 WSHSY and CDR2 SAAADI. Trimming removed 8 bases from V and 4 bases from J, with 36 bases in between. Here the CDR3 DNA reads TGCGCCAGCTCACCCACCGATTGGTCCCGTGGCAAAATGTCCCCTTACGAGCAGTACTTC. It codes for CASSPTDWSRGKMSPYEQYF.

The CDR3 coding sequence is TGTGCCAGCAGCAAAAGATCCGGGGCTGCCAATCAGCCCCAGCATTTT. Its translation: CASSKRSGAANQPQHF. The chain couples TRBV5-6 to TRBJ1-5; D may be TRBD1 (5 bases). The CDR3 loop spans 16 amino acids. Deletions cut 4 bases from V and 3 bases from J, with 17 bases between. Germline-derived CDR1 and CDR2 are SGHDT and YYEEEE.

The chain recombines TRBV9 with TRBJ2-2; D is unresolved. The V gene lost 3 bases and the J gene lost 11 bases, with 14 bases spanning the gap. From germline, CDR1 is SGDLS and CDR2 YYNGEE. This CDR3 contains 13 residues. The CDR3 protein is CASSGGPPYELFF. CDR3 DNA sequence: TGTGCCAGCAGCGGCGGACCGCCGTATGAGCTGTTTTTT.

This sequence joins TRBV7-9 and TRBJ1-6; no clear D. Per the germline V gene, CDR1 is SEHNR and CDR2 is FQNEAQ (reference sequence). Trimming removed 3 bases from V and 7 bases from J, with 4 bases in between. This CDR3 is built from 12 residues. The CDR3, as DNA: TGTGCCAGCAGCTTCCAGAATTCACCCCTCCACTTT. Amino acids: CASSFQNSPLHF. Full variable domain (remainder filled in from reference TRBV7-9 and TRBJ1-6): DTGVSQNPRHKITKRGQNVTFRCDPISEHNRLYWYRQTLGQGPEFLTYFQNEAQLEKSRLLSDRFSAERPKGSFSTLEIQRTEQGDSAMYLCASSFQNSPLHFGNGTRLTVT.

The chain uses TRBV15 and TRBJ2-6; D gene uncertain. V dropped 5 bases and J dropped 0 bases, with 11 bases sitting between them. The CDR3 is 16 amino acids. CDR1 and CDR2 (germline): LNHNV, YYDKDF (reference sequence). CDR3 in DNA: TGTGCCACCAGCGATGGGGTTGGCTCTGGGGCCAACGTCCTGACTTTC. Its translation: CATSDGVGSGANVLTF.

This clone appeared once. The chain uses TRBV6-6 and TRBJ2-1, with D unresolved. The V gene's germline CDR1 is MNHNY and CDR2 SVGAGI (reference sequence). The ends were cut back, 6 bases at V and 3 bases at J, with 9 bases in the middle. CDR3 size: 13 residues. CDR3 amino acids: CASSPLHYNEQFF. CDR3 DNA: TGTGCCAGCAGCCCCCTCCACTACAATGAGCAGTTCTTC.

V usage is TRBV21-1 and J usage is TRBJ1-1; TRBD1 is the table's D call and was not checked against the DNA. TRBV21-1 is a recognized pseudogene. This CDR3 spans 16 amino acids. DNA for the CDR3: TGTGCCAGCAGCGCTCAGGGGGCGCCGATGAGGGCTGAAGCTTTCTTT. It codes for CASSAQGAPMRAEAFF.

The rearrangement joins TRBV21-1 to TRBJ2-3; the table gives TRBD2 as D, unverified against the DNA. TRBV21-1 is termed a pseudogene. This CDR3 comprises 14 residues. The CDR3 DNA follows: TGTGCCCGCCAACTAGCTTGGCGCACAGATACGCAGTATTTT. Its translation: CARQLAWRTDTQYF.

The CDR3 loop reads CASSDDRGRSTKNIQYF. DNA for the CDR3: TGTGCCAGCAGTGACGACAGGGGAAGGAGTACCAAAAACATTCAGTACTTC. The chain carries TRBV25-1 and TRBJ2-4, with 8 bases that match TRBD1. The V gene end was trimmed by 3 bases and the J gene end by 2 bases; junction bases not matched to a gene: 9. CDR1 is MGHDK and CDR2 is SYGVNS in the germline V gene. This CDR3 comprises 17 residues.

By share of the sample, this clone is medium-sized. The chain links TRBV15 to TRBJ2-7; the match to TRBD2 covers 10 bases. V lost 0 bases and J lost 5; bases outside the gene matches: 4. From germline, CDR1 is LNHNV and CDR2 YYDKDF (reference sequence). The CDR3 length is 15 residues. The CDR3 sequence is CATSRDLAGVDEQYF. CDR3 DNA: TGTGCCACCAGCAGAGATCTAGCGGGAGTGGACGAGCAGTACTTC.

The gene calls are TRBV2 and TRBJ1-1; D gene unclear. The V end lost 4 bases, the J end lost 2 bases, and 8 bases lay between the germline ends. The CDR3 extends over 13 amino acids. CDR1 and CDR2 (germline): SNHLY, FYNNEI. CDR3 in DNA: TGTGCCAGCAGTGTTGGTGTAAACACTGAAGCTTTCTTT. It codes for CASSVGVNTEAFF.

J is TRBJ2-7 and V is TRBV5-4, with D possibly being TRBD1 or TRBD2 (5 bases each). Germline loops: CDR1 SGHNT, CDR2 YYREEE (reference sequence). Trimming stripped 0 bases from V and 3 bases from J, with 13 bases between. This CDR3 region has 15 residues. The CDR3 spells CASSLAGRDRYEQYF. The CDR3 region has the DNA TGTGCCAGCAGCTTGGCCGGAAGGGACCGCTACGAGCAGTACTTC.

The rearrangement joins TRBV27 to TRBJ1-5; TRBD1 agrees at 11 bases. In germline, CDR1 is MNHEY, CDR2 SMNVEV (reference sequence). Trimming removed 6 bases from V and 6 bases from J; junction bases left unmatched: 1. The CDR3 is 13 amino acids. In DNA form, the CDR3 reads TGTGCCAGCAGGGGACAGGGGGGTCAGCCCCAGCATTTT. Translation: CASRGQGGQPQHF.

This clone was recorded once. V usage is TRBV6-2 or TRBV6-3 and J usage is TRBJ2-3, with 9 bases identical to TRBD2. The V gene's germline CDR1 is MNHEY and CDR2 SVGEGT. This CDR3 contains 16 residues. V lost 5 bases, J lost 2 bases, and 8 bases stayed unmatched. DNA of the CDR3: TGTGCCAGCAGTCCCTTTAGCGGGAGCTTCACAGATACGCAGTATTTT. As protein: CASSPFSGSFTDTQYF.

The chain links TRBV10-3 to TRBJ1-2; D gene unclear. V lost 3 bases to trimming and J lost 4 bases, with 6 bases between them. Germline V gene lookup returns CDR1 ENHRY and CDR2 SYGVKD. The CDR3 runs 12 residues. The CDR3 DNA follows: TGTGCCATCAGTGACAGCGGCTATGGCTACACCTTC. The encoded protein is CAISDSGYGYTF.

The CDR3 sequence: CASSQAVDPWGEQYF. CDR3 DNA: TGTGCCAGCAGCCAAGCAGTAGACCCGTGGGGCGAGCAGTACTTC. The chain joins TRBV3-1 (or the pseudogene TRBV3-2) to TRBJ2-7, with D uncertain. Germline V gene lookup returns CDR1 LGHDT and CDR2 YNNKEL (reference sequence). The CDR3 consists of 15 residues. Trimming shortened V by 1 base and J by 6 bases, and 16 bases separated the two germline ends.

The chain employs TRBV13 and TRBJ1-1; 7 nucleotides line up with TRBD1. CDR1 and CDR2 from the germline V gene are PRHDT and FYEKMQ (reference sequence). V was clipped by 5 bases and J by 4 bases; unmatched bases: 7. There are 14 residues in the CDR3. This CDR3 is CASSLQGPLTEAFF. The CDR3 DNA is TGTGCCAGCAGCCTACAGGGGCCGCTCACTGAAGCTTTCTTT.

Concerning this clone itself: At one end the junction does not follow the germline gene, possibly because of a read error. The chain employs TRBV11-2 and TRBJ1-1; 8 nucleotides agree with TRBD1. Germline CDR1 and CDR2: SGHAT and FQNNGV. The CDR3 is 13 residues long. For the CDR3, the DNA is TGTGCCAGCAGCGTAGACAGGGGCACTGAAGCTTTCTTT. Amino acid sequence: CASSVDRGTEAFF.

The chain joins TRBV6-5 to TRBJ1-6; D unresolved. V lost 11 bases and J 4 bases, leaving 9 bases between the germline ends. The CDR3 covers 12 residues. CDR1 and CDR2 from the germline V gene are MNHEY and SVGAGI. The CDR3 protein is CASQIYNSPLHF. The CDR3 DNA reads TGTGCCTCTCAGATTTATAATTCACCCCTCCACTTT.

The V and J genes are TRBV6-5 and TRBJ2-7, with 10 bases that match TRBD2. Trimming cost V 2 bases and J 4 bases; bases outside gene matches: 8. CDR3 length equals 16 residues. Germline V gene sequence: CDR1 MNHEY, CDR2 SVGAGI. CDR3 nucleotide sequence: TGTGCCAGCAGTTACGCCGGGCTAGCGGGAGATTACGAGCAGTACTTC. The encoded protein is CASSYAGLAGDYEQYF.